This T cell receptor beta chain was profiled in a study of response to subunit inactivated influenza vaccine. General observations from the study: Seasonal influenza vaccination, on each occasion, was suggested by the authors to recruit few new T cells.

Each CDR3 protein is one row after TCRdb ran MiXCR on the RT-PCR reads. The sample records 450,000 to 600,000 distinct CDR3 sequences, approximately 7.7% being singletons. The sample holds many counts of this clonotype. The antigen remains undetermined. This CDR3 is 13 amino acids long. From germline, CDR1 is ENHRY and CDR2 SYGVKD. V lost 11 bases and J 4 bases, leaving 17 bases between the germline ends. The receptor was isolated from a man aged 50 to 75 who received an inactivated influenza vaccine. This sample comprised PBMCs from blood, obtained around 2 years after vaccination. V is TRBV10-3 and J is TRBJ2-5; a weak D match, TRBD2 (6 bases). Here the CDR3 reads CAVLPMGGETQYF. Written as DNA, the CDR3 is TGTGCCGTCCTCCCGATGGGGGGAGAGACCCAGTACTTC.